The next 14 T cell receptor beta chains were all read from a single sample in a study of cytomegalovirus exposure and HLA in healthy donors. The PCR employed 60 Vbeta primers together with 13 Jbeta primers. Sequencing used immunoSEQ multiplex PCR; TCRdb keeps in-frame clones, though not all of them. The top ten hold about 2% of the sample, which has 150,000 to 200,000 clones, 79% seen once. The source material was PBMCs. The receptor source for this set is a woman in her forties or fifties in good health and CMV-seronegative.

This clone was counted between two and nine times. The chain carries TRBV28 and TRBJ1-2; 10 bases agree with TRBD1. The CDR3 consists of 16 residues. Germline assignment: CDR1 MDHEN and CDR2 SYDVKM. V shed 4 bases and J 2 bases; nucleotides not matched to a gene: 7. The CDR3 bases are TGTGCCAGCAGTTCGCGGGACAGGGGAAAAAACTATGGCTACACCTTC. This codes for CASSSRDRGKNYGYTF.

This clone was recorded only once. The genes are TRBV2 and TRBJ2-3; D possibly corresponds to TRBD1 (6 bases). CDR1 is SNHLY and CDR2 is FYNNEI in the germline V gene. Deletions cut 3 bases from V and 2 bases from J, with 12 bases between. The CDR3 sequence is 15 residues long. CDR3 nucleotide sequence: TGTGCCAGCAGTGAGGGGGCTCCCATCACAGATACGCAGTATTTT. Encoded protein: CASSEGAPITDTQYF. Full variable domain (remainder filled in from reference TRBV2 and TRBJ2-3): EPEVTQTPSHQVTQMGQEVILRCVPISNHLYFYWYRQILGQKVEFLVSFYNNEISEKSEIFDDQFSVERPDGSNFTLKIRSTKLEDSAMYFCASSEGAPITDTQYFGPGTRLTVL.

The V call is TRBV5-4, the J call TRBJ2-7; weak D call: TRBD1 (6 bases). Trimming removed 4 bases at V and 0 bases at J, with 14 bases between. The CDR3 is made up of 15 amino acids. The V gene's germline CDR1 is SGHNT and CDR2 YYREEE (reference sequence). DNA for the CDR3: TGTGCCAGCAGCCAACAGGGATTGAACTCCTACGAGCAGTACTTC. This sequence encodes CASSQQGLNSYEQYF.

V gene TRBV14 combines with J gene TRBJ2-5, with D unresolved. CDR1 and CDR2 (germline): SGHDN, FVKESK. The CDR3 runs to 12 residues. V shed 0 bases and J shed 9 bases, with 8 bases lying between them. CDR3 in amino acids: CASSQDRKPQYF. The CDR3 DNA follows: TGTGCCAGCAGCCAAGATCGAAAGCCCCAGTACTTC.

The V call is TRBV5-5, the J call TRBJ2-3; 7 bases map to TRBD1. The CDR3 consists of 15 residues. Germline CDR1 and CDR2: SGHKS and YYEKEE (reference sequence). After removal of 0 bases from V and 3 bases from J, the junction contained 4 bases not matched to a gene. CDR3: CASSLAPGQTDTQYF. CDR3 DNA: TGTGCCAGCAGCTTGGCCCCGGGACAGACAGATACGCAGTATTTT. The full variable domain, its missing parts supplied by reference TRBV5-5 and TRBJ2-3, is DAGVTQSPTHLIKTRGQQVTLRCSPISGHKSVSWYQQVLGQGPQFIFQYYEKEERGRGNFPDRFSARQFPNYSSELNVNALLLGDSALYLCASSLAPGQTDTQYFGPGTRLTVL.

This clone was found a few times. The CDR3 protein is CASSYSLGGNTIYF. The CDR3, as DNA: TGTGCCAGCAGTTACAGCCTCGGGGGAAACACCATATATTTT. The V and J genes are TRBV6-5 and TRBJ1-3; no clear D. CDR1 MNHEY and CDR2 SVGAGI come from the germline V gene. With 2 bases removed from V and 4 bases from J, the gap between germline ends came to 9 bases. This CDR3 has 14 residues.

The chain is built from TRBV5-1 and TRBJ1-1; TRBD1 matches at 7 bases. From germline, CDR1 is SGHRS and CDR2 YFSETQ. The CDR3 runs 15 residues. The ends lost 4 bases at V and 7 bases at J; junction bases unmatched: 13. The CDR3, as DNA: TGCGCCAGCAGCCCAACACAGGGGTCGGTGGGTGAAGCTTTCTTT. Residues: CASSPTQGSVGEAFF.

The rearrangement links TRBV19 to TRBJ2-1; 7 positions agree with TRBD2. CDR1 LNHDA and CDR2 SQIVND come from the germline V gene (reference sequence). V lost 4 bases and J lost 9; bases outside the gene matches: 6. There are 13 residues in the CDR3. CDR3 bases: TGTGCCAGTAGTACTAGCGGCAGAGGTGAGCAGTTCTTC. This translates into CASSTSGRGEQFF.

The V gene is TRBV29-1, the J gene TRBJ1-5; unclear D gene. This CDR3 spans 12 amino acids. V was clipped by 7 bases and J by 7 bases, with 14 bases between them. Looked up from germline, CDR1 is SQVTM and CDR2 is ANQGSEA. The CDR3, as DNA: TGCAGCGCTACCATCCCGGGGCAGCCCCAGCATTTT. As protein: CSATIPGQPQHF.

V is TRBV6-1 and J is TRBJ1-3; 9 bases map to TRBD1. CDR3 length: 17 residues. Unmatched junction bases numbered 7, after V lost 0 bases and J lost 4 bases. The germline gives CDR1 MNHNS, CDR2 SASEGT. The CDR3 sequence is CASSEAITGGLGNTIYF. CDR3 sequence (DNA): TGTGCCAGCAGTGAAGCGATCACAGGGGGCTTAGGAAACACCATATATTTT.

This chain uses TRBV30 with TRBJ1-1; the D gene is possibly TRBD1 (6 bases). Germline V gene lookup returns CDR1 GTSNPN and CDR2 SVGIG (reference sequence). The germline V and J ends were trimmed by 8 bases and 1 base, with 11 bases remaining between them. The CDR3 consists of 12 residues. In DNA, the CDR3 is TGTGCCGGGGGCAGGGCGAACACTGAAGCTTTCTTT. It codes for CAGGRANTEAFF.

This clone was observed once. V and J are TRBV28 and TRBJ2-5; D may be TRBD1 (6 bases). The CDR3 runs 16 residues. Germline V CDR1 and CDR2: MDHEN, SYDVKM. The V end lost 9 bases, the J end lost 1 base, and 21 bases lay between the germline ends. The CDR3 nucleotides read TGTGCCAGTACCACAGGGATGCGAGGAGGCCAAGAGACCCAGTACTTC. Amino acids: CASTTGMRGGQETQYF.

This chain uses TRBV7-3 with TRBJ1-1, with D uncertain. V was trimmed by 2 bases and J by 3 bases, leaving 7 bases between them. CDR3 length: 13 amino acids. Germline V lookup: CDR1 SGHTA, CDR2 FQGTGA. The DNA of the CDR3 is TGTGCCAGCAGCTTACATCAGTACACTGAAGCTTTCTTT. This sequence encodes CASSLHQYTEAFF.

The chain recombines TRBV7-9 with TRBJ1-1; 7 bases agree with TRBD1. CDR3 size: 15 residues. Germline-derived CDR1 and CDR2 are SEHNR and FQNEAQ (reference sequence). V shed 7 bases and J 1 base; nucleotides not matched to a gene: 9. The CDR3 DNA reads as TGTGCCAGCACCCCGAGGGACAGCAAGAACACTGAAGCTTTCTTT. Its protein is CASTPRDSKNTEAFF.